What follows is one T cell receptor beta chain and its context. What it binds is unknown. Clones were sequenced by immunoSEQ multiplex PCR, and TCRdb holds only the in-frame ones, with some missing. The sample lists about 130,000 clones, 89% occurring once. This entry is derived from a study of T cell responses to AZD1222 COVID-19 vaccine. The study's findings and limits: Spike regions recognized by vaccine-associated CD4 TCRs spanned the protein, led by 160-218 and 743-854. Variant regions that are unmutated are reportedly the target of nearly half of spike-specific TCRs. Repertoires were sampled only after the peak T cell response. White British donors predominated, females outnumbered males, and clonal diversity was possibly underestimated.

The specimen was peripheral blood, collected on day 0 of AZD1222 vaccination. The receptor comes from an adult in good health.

CDR3 loop: CASSLGGRSYEQYF. CDR3 nucleotides: TGTGCCAGCAGCTTAGGGGGGAGATCCTACGAGCAGTACTTC. The V gene is TRBV11-2, the J gene TRBJ2-7; either TRBD1 or TRBD2 may supply D (5 bases each). Germline V gives CDR1 SGHAT, CDR2 FQNNGV. This CDR3 contains 14 residues. V was pared by 1 base and J by 1 base, with 8 bases between.